These 26 T cell receptor beta chains were sequenced from one sample in a study of beta chain features in type 1 diabetes. Sequenced material consisted of expressed TCRB transcripts (all of the isolated RNA was reverse transcribed). Sequenced by immunoSEQ multiplex PCR; TCRdb stores in-frame clones only, minus some. The sample lists 200,000 to 250,000 clones, about 11% seen once, with 1% to 1.5% in the top ten. The sequencing sample was made of central memory CD4+ T cells from blood. All receptors come from a young man in good health.

This clone was detected only a few times. The chain employs TRBV7-6 and TRBJ2-7; TRBD1 matches 9 bases. Germline-derived CDR1 and CDR2 are SGHVS and FNYEAQ. The CDR3 is 16 amino acids. After removal of 0 bases from V and 0 bases from J, the junction contained 3 bases not matched to a gene. CDR3: CASSLAGTGNSYEQYF. Here the CDR3 DNA reads TGTGCCAGCAGCTTAGCGGGGACAGGGAACTCCTACGAGCAGTACTTC.

The J gene is TRBJ2-1, the V gene TRBV18, with 10 nucleotides matching TRBD2. Germline CDR1 reads KGHSH; CDR2 reads LQKENI. This CDR3 spans 18 amino acids. The V and J ends lost 6 bases and 1 base, in that order; junction bases with no gene match: 12. CDR3: CASSPTASGSTSYNEQFF. The CDR3 DNA follows: TGTGCCAGCTCTCCAACAGCTAGCGGGAGTACATCCTACAATGAGCAGTTCTTC.

There are many counts of this clone. The chain has TRBV9 and TRBJ1-2; D uncertain. This CDR3 is 14 amino acids long. Trimming left V 1 base short and J 2 bases short, with 9 bases between. The germline V gene encodes CDR1 SGDLS and CDR2 YYNGEE. CDR3 DNA sequence: TGTGCCAGCAGCGTATGGCAGCCCAACTATGGCTACACCTTC. Its protein is CASSVWQPNYGYTF.

There are many counts of this clone. The CDR3 region is CASSPEPGQGGETQYF. DNA of the CDR3: TGTGCCAGCAGCCCGGAACCGGGACAGGGTGGAGAGACCCAGTACTTC. V is TRBV5-4 and J is TRBJ2-5, with 9 bases fitting TRBD1. The CDR3 extends over 16 amino acids. Per germline, CDR1 SGHNT and CDR2 YYREEE (reference sequence). Trimming at V came to 4 bases and at J to 4 bases, leaving 11 bases not matched to a gene. Filled out from reference TRBV5-4 and TRBJ2-5, the complete variable domain reads ETGVTQSPTHLIKTRGQQVTLRCSSQSGHNTVSWYQQALGQGPQFIFQYYREEENGRGNFPPRFSGLQFPNYSSELNVNALELDDSALYLCASSPEPGQGGETQYFGPGTRLLVL.

This clone came up a few times. This chain joins TRBV7-8 and TRBJ2-7; possible D gene TRBD2, 6 bases. V was cut by 8 bases and J by 2 bases, with 13 bases left in between. Germline V CDR1 and CDR2: SGHVS, FQNEAQ. The CDR3 totals 13 residues. Here the CDR3 DNA reads TGTGCCAGCGGGGACGGGAGTACCTACGAGCAGTACTTC. The encoded protein is CASGDGSTYEQYF.

V gene TRBV30 combines with J gene TRBJ2-7, with D perhaps matching TRBD2 (6 bases). V was clipped by 2 bases and J by 3 bases, with 11 bases between them. The germline V gene encodes CDR1 GTSNPN and CDR2 SVGIG (reference sequence). The CDR3 is 13 residues long. Here the CDR3 reads CAWSRRGLYEQYF. CDR3 nucleotides: TGTGCCTGGAGTAGGCGGGGACTCTACGAGCAGTACTTC.

The chain uses TRBV4-1 and TRBJ2-7, with TRBD1 identical over 10 bases. In germline, CDR1 is MGHRA, CDR2 YSYEKL. The CDR3 loop spans 17 amino acids. Trimming cost V 4 bases and J 1 base; bases outside gene matches: 10. CDR3 nucleotide sequence: TGCGCCAGCAGCCTCAAACCTGGGACAGGGGAATCCTACGAGCAGTACTTC. It yields the protein CASSLKPGTGESYEQYF.

The chain is built from TRBV7-8 and TRBJ2-7; D not resolved. CDR1 SGHVS and CDR2 FQNEAQ come from the germline V gene. The length of the CDR3 is 15 residues. Trimming pared 5 bases from V and 6 bases from J, leaving 20 bases between. CDR3 region: CASSRATGLRSEQYF. The CDR3 region has the DNA TGTGCCAGCAGCCGTGCTACCGGGCTCCGCAGCGAGCAGTACTTC.

Only a few counts were recorded for this clone. The chain carries TRBV27 and TRBJ2-7; D gene ambiguous. V gave up 6 bases and J gave up 0 bases, with 9 bases separating them. The germline V gene has CDR1 MNHEY and CDR2 SMNVEV (reference sequence). The CDR3 spans 13 residues. This CDR3 reads CASREASSYEQYF. The CDR3 nucleotides are TGTGCCAGCAGAGAAGCAAGCTCCTACGAGCAGTACTTC.

This clone was seen only a few times. This chain links TRBV29-1 with TRBJ1-4; TRBD1 agrees at 9 bases. V trimming: 7 bases; J trimming: 6 bases; junction bases outside the gene matches: 9. The CDR3 is 14 residues long. Germline V gene sequence: CDR1 SQVTM, CDR2 ANQGSEA. The DNA for the CDR3 is TGCAGCGCCTCCGGGACAGGGTGGGATGAAAAACTGTTTTTT. Protein product: CSASGTGWDEKLFF.

This clone has only a few counts. The V and J genes are TRBV7-9 and TRBJ2-3; 8 positions match TRBD1. Germline CDR1 reads SEHNR; CDR2 reads FQNEAQ (reference sequence). With V trimmed by 4 bases and J by 2 bases, 11 bases remained unmatched. The CDR3 contains 17 residues. CDR3 residues: CASSSRGGTGHTDTQYF. The CDR3 nucleotides are TGTGCCAGCAGCTCAAGAGGCGGGACAGGACACACAGATACGCAGTATTTT.

CDR3 nucleotides: TGTGCCAGCTCACCACAGAGTAACACTGAAGCTTTCTTT. This gives the protein CASSPQSNTEAFF. The chain recombines TRBV18 with TRBJ1-1; D is ambiguous. Germline loops: CDR1 KGHSH, CDR2 LQKENI. The CDR3 covers 13 residues. V shed 1 base and J shed 2 bases, with 5 bases lying between them.

V and J are TRBV6-1 and TRBJ2-5; unclear D gene. The germline V gene has CDR1 MNHNS and CDR2 SASEGT. V lost 5 bases to trimming and J lost 8 bases, with 12 bases between them. The CDR3 loop spans 12 amino acids. The chain's CDR3 is CASSSLGVTQYF. The CDR3 DNA reads as TGTGCCAGCAGTTCACTCGGAGTTACCCAGTACTTC.

This clone turned up a few times. V gene TRBV7-2 combines with J gene TRBJ2-3; 7 nucleotides match TRBD2. The CDR3 extends over 14 amino acids. V was pared by 5 bases and J by 4 bases, with 6 bases of the junction left unmatched. Germline V gene sequence: CDR1 SGHTA, CDR2 FQGNSA. CDR3 loop: CASSRAGSPDTQYF. The CDR3 DNA is TGTGCCAGCAGCCGAGCGGGAAGCCCAGATACGCAGTATTTT.

This clone has more than one count but fewer than ten. It may be a read error: a sequence one base away is much more abundant. This chain links TRBV4-2 with TRBJ2-1; D is perhaps TRBD1 (6 bases). V dropped 1 base and J dropped 4 bases, with 8 bases sitting between them. Germline V gene sequence: CDR1 LGHNA, CDR2 YNFKEQ. The CDR3 is 14 residues long. CDR3 region: CASSQGTVYNEQFF. CDR3 nucleotides: TGTGCCAGCAGCCAAGGGACAGTTTACAATGAGCAGTTCTTC.

This clone occurred a few times. The DNA for the CDR3 is TGCGCCAGCAGCCAATTGGCGGGAGAGACCCAGTACTTC. The encoded protein is CASSQLAGETQYF. The V and J genes are TRBV4-3 and TRBJ2-5; D perhaps matches TRBD2 (5 bases). The CDR3 totals 13 residues. Trimming removed 2 bases at V and 4 bases at J, with 8 bases between. CDR1 and CDR2 from the germline V gene are LGHNA and YSLEER.

The rearrangement joins TRBV7-3 to TRBJ1-1; D is unresolved. The CDR3 runs 14 residues. With 0 bases removed from V and 0 bases from J, the gap between germline ends came to 5 bases. Germline V gene data show CDR1 as SGHTA and CDR2 as FQGTGA. CDR3 loop: CASSLTSVNTEAFF. The CDR3, as DNA: TGTGCCAGCAGCTTAACATCGGTGAACACTGAAGCTTTCTTT.

In this sample, this clone turned up many times. V is TRBV7-3 and J is TRBJ1-2, with 9 bases that match TRBD1. Germline lookup yields CDR1 SGHTA and CDR2 FQGTGA. The J segment lost 13 bases and the V segment lost 3 bases, leaving 12 bases of the junction unmatched. The CDR3 totals 14 residues. The CDR3 region is CASSFDGTGPPLTF. The CDR3 DNA is TGTGCCAGCAGCTTTGACGGGACAGGGCCTCCTCTCACCTTC.

The chain is built from TRBV7-9 and TRBJ2-7; D is uncertain. Germline CDR1 SEHNR, CDR2 FQNEAQ (reference sequence). V was trimmed by 4 bases and J by 3 bases, leaving 7 bases between them. The CDR3 has 12 residues. The CDR3 DNA is TGTGCCAGCAGCTCTGGCTACTACGAGCAGTACTTC. Protein product: CASSSGYYEQYF.

V is TRBV11-2 and J is TRBJ2-5; TRBD2 aligns across 7 bases. This CDR3 has 15 residues. CDR1 SGHAT and CDR2 FQNNGV come from the germline V gene. Unmatched junction bases numbered 7, after V lost 5 bases and J lost 1 base. CDR3 coding DNA: TGTGCCAGCAGCCCATCCAGGACTAGCCAAGAGACCCAGTACTTC. It encodes CASSPSRTSQETQYF.

The V call is TRBV6-5, the J call TRBJ2-2; D gene uncertain. V shed 2 bases and J shed 0 bases, with 10 bases lying between them. CDR1 MNHEY and CDR2 SVGAGI come from the germline V gene. The CDR3 extends over 16 amino acids. The DNA of the CDR3 is TGTGCCAGCAGTTACCTAATAGGGACGAACACCGGGGAGCTGTTTTTT. Translated: CASSYLIGTNTGELFF.

This clone was seen a few times. The J gene is TRBJ2-1, the V gene TRBV28, with TRBD2 matching 10 bases. The CDR3 has 14 amino acids. V trimming: 4 bases; J trimming: 7 bases; junction bases outside the gene matches: 4. Looked up from germline, CDR1 is MDHEN and CDR2 is SYDVKM. The CDR3 DNA is TGTGCCAGCAGTTCCGGGACTAGCGTTAATGAGCAGTTCTTC. Translating gives CASSSGTSVNEQFF.

The V and J genes are TRBV4-3 and TRBJ2-5; D unresolved. The germline V gene has CDR1 LGHNA and CDR2 YSLEER. Trimming took off 1 base at V and 4 bases at J, with 16 bases between the two ends. This CDR3 is built from 16 residues. CDR3 DNA: TGCGCCAGCAGCCAAGCCCTTCCGACGTCGGGAGAGACCCAGTACTTC. It yields the protein CASSQALPTSGETQYF.

The chain is built from TRBV7-2 and TRBJ2-7; possibly TRBD1 for D (5 bases). The V gene's germline CDR1 is SGHTA and CDR2 FQGNSA. Trimming pared 5 bases from V and 2 bases from J, leaving 16 bases between. The CDR3 consists of 15 residues. CDR3 nucleotide sequence: TGTGCCAGCAGCGCCGTCGGGCCAGGGACCTACGAGCAGTACTTC. Its translation: CASSAVGPGTYEQYF. The whole variable domain, filled in from reference TRBV7-2 and TRBJ2-7, reads GAGVSQSPSNKVTEKGKDVELRCDPISGHTALYWYRQSLGQGLEFLIYFQGNSAPDKSGLPSDRFSAERTGGSVSTLTIQRTQQEDSAVYLCASSAVGPGTYEQYFGPGTRLTVT.

This clone was seen at least ten times. This sequence joins TRBV27 and TRBJ2-1, with TRBD1 as a possible D gene (5 bases). The V gene lost 7 bases and the J gene lost 7 bases, with 20 bases spanning the gap. Per germline, CDR1 MNHEY and CDR2 SMNVEV (reference sequence). The CDR3 extends over 15 amino acids. The DNA for the CDR3 is TGTGCCAGCACTGACAACAACAGGAGACCGAATGAGCAGTTCTTC. Encoded protein: CASTDNNRRPNEQFF.

This clone was observed at least ten times. The chain joins TRBV25-1 to TRBJ2-7, with a weak D call TRBD1 (5 bases). V was cut by 2 bases and J by 4 bases, with 18 bases left in between. This CDR3 region has 16 residues. Germline CDR1 MGHDK, CDR2 SYGVNS. CDR3 nucleotides: TGTGCCAGCAGTGAAGGAGTACAGGACATTATTTACGAGCAGTACTTC. Protein sequence: CASSEGVQDIIYEQYF.